A single sample is the source of the 17 T cell receptor beta chains below, sequenced in a study of blood T cell repertoires in COVID-19. Sequencing was performed with immunoSEQ multiplex PCR; in TCRdb, only in-frame clones are kept and a portion is missing. The sample lists 150,000 to 200,000 clones, roughly 80% occurring once. Input material: PBMCs or T cells enriched from blood (not recorded which). These receptors came from a woman aged 55-69 years who had recovered from COVID-19.

The chain uses TRBV5-1 and TRBJ2-5; 12 bases line up with TRBD2. From germline, CDR1 is SGHRS and CDR2 YFSETQ. With 4 bases clipped from V and 4 bases from J, the junction kept 8 bases outside the gene matches. The length of the CDR3 is 16 residues. This CDR3 is CASSPPLAGGRETQYF. The CDR3 DNA follows: TGCGCCAGCAGCCCACCACTAGCGGGGGGAAGAGAGACCCAGTACTTC.

This rearrangement joins TRBV7-2 to TRBJ1-1; TRBD1 agrees at 7 bases. The junction had 6 bases not matched to a gene; V was cut back by 4 bases and J by 4 bases. Germline V gene sequence: CDR1 SGHTA, CDR2 FQGNSA. The CDR3 runs to 14 residues. For the CDR3, the DNA is TGTGCCAGCAGCTCAAGGGGGCAGGGCACTGAAGCTTTCTTT. Translation: CASSSRGQGTEAFF.

This clone has more than one count but fewer than ten. The chain carries TRBV6-1 and TRBJ1-1; no clear D. V lost 0 bases and J lost 1, with 9 bases in between. CDR3 length: 15 residues. The germline V gene encodes CDR1 MNHNS and CDR2 SASEGT. The CDR3 spells CASSEARHSNTEAFF. CDR3 DNA sequence: TGTGCCAGCAGTGAAGCACGACACTCGAACACTGAAGCTTTCTTT.

This chain joins TRBV27 and TRBJ2-4; D is possibly TRBD2 (6 bases). Germline V CDR1 and CDR2: MNHEY, SMNVEV (reference sequence). V was clipped by 2 bases and J by 14 bases, with 13 bases between them. The CDR3 has 12 amino acids. CDR3 residues: CASSLKDGREYF. The DNA of the CDR3 is TGTGCCAGCAGTTTAAAGGACGGGAGAGAGTACTTC.

About this clone: This sample includes further DNA sequences coding for the same CDR3. V and J are TRBV5-1 and TRBJ1-1, with a tentative D call TRBD1 (5 bases). Germline V lookup: CDR1 SGHRS, CDR2 YFSETQ. The CDR3 has 15 residues. V lost 1 base and J lost 1, with 11 bases in between. The CDR3 DNA is TGCGCCAGCAGCTTGCCCGGAACAGGGAACACTGAAGCTTTCTTT. It translates to CASSLPGTGNTEAFF.

The rearrangement joins TRBV19 to TRBJ2-4; 12 positions match TRBD1. With V trimmed by 4 bases and J by 6 bases, 7 bases remained unmatched. Germline assignment: CDR1 LNHDA and CDR2 SQIVND (reference sequence). The CDR3 extends over 16 amino acids. The CDR3 here is CASSTWGQGARNIQYF. Here the CDR3 DNA reads TGTGCCAGTAGTACATGGGGACAGGGGGCTAGAAACATTCAGTACTTC.

The CDR3 is CASGFMAGAGNTIYF. CDR3 sequence (DNA): TGTGCTAGTGGTTTTATGGCAGGGGCCGGAAACACCATATATTTT. The V gene is TRBV12-5, the J gene TRBJ1-3; the D gene is possibly TRBD1 (6 bases). The CDR3 sequence is 15 residues long. V lost 3 bases and J 4 bases, leaving 13 bases between the germline ends. Germline V gives CDR1 LGHNT, CDR2 FRNRAP.

The chain recombines TRBV3-1 (or the pseudogene TRBV3-2) with TRBJ2-4; 7 bases fit TRBD1. This CDR3 comprises 13 residues. The germline V gene encodes CDR1 LGHDT and CDR2 YNNKEL (reference sequence). Trimming at V came to 7 bases and at J to 8 bases, leaving 8 bases not matched to a gene. The CDR3 protein is CASTMTGLDIQYF. DNA for the CDR3: TGTGCCAGCACCATGACAGGGTTGGACATTCAGTACTTC.

The chain has TRBV6-5 and TRBJ1-2; 8 nucleotides align to TRBD1. The CDR3 consists of 15 residues. The J segment lost 2 bases and the V segment lost 7 bases, leaving 9 bases of the junction unmatched. Germline V CDR1 and CDR2: MNHEY, SVGAGI. Here the CDR3 reads CASTARDRQNYGYTF. CDR3 sequence (DNA): TGTGCCAGCACCGCTAGGGACAGGCAAAACTATGGCTACACCTTC.

The chain uses TRBV2 and TRBJ1-4; possible D gene TRBD1, 5 bases. From germline, CDR1 is SNHLY and CDR2 FYNNEI. Trimming took off 4 bases at V and 7 bases at J, with 16 bases between the two ends. This CDR3 comprises 15 residues. In DNA form, the CDR3 reads TGTGCCAGCAGTGGGGGACTATCGGCCGTTGAAAAACTGTTTTTT. Amino acid sequence: CASSGGLSAVEKLFF.

There are a few counts of this clone. V and J are TRBV24-1 and TRBJ2-1; D perhaps matches TRBD1 (5 bases). Trimming pared 3 bases from V and 2 bases from J, leaving 10 bases between. The germline gives CDR1 KGHDR, CDR2 SFDVKD. CDR3 length equals 15 residues. CDR3 sequence reads: CATSDKQVPYNEQFF. The CDR3 DNA follows: TGTGCCACCAGTGATAAACAGGTTCCCTACAATGAGCAGTTCTTC.

V usage is TRBV27 and J usage is TRBJ2-1, with 8 positions matching TRBD2. V lost 1 base and J lost 4; bases outside the gene matches: 6. Germline values: CDR1 MNHEY, CDR2 SMNVEV (reference sequence). The CDR3 consists of 16 residues. CDR3 sequence: CASSLFGGGQYNEQFF. The DNA for the CDR3 is TGTGCCAGCAGTTTATTCGGCGGGGGGCAATACAATGAGCAGTTCTTC.

J is TRBJ1-2 and V is TRBV21-1; TRBD1, the table's D call, lacks a check against the DNA. TRBV21-1 is a pseudogene locus. This CDR3 has 14 amino acids. The CDR3 reads CASITGGANYGYTF. The CDR3 DNA follows: TGTGCCAGCATCACAGGGGGCGCGAACTATGGCTACACCTTC.

The chain is built from TRBV6-5 and TRBJ2-3; 8 bases are a match to TRBD2. Germline V gene lookup returns CDR1 MNHEY and CDR2 SVGAGI. The CDR3 spans 15 residues. V trimming: 7 bases; J trimming: 3 bases; junction bases outside the gene matches: 9. This CDR3 is CASKLAAGVTDTQYF. In DNA form, the CDR3 reads TGTGCCAGCAAGTTAGCAGCGGGGGTAACAGATACGCAGTATTTT.

This clone was observed a single time. V and J are TRBV30 and TRBJ1-2; D gene uncertain. Trimming shortened V by 4 bases and J by 8 bases, and 14 bases separated the two germline ends. Germline CDR1 is GTSNPN and CDR2 is SVGIG (reference sequence). The CDR3 extends over 12 amino acids. The CDR3 DNA sequence: TGTGCCTGGATGAGAGCCCTAACGGGCTACACCTTC. Translating gives CAWMRALTGYTF.

This chain links TRBV6-5 with TRBJ1-1; D not certain. The CDR3 has 15 residues. Trimming left V 4 bases short and J 0 bases short, with 12 bases between. CDR1 MNHEY and CDR2 SVGAGI come from the germline V gene. The CDR3 is CASSLRTGLNTEAFF. For the CDR3, the DNA is TGTGCCAGCAGTTTAAGGACGGGGTTGAACACTGAAGCTTTCTTT.

The chain recombines TRBV6-6 with TRBJ1-1; D unclear. The CDR3 contains 15 residues. Trimming cost V 8 bases and J 0 bases, with 16 bases left between them. Germline values: CDR1 MNHNY, CDR2 SVGAGI (reference sequence). CDR3 in amino acids: CASVAAGGMNTEAFF. For the CDR3, the DNA is TGTGCCAGCGTGGCAGCAGGAGGGATGAACACTGAAGCTTTCTTT.